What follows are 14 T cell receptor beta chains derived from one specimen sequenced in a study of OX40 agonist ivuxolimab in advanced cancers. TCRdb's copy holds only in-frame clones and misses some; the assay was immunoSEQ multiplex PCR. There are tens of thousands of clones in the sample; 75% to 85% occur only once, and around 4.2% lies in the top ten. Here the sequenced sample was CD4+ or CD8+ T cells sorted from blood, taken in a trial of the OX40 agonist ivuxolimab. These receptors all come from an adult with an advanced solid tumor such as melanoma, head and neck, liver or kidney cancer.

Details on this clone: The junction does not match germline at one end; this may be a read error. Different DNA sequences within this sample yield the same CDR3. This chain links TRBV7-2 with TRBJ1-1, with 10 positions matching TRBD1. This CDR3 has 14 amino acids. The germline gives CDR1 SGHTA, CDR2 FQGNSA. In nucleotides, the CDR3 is TGTGCCAGCAGCCCCGACAGGGGGCGGGGTGAAGCTTTTTTT. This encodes CASSPDRGRGEAFF.

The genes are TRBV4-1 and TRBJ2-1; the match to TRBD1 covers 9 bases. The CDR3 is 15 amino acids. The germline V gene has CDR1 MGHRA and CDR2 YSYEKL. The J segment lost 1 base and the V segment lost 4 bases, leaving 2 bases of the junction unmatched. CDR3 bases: TGCGCCAGCAGCCCCGGGACAGGGTCCTACAATGAGCAGTTCTTC. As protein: CASSPGTGSYNEQFF.

In nucleotides, the CDR3 is TGTGCCAGCTCATCAAGGGCTCAAGAGACCCAGTACTTC. It specifies CASSSRAQETQYF. The V and J genes are TRBV19 and TRBJ2-5; D uncertain. The germline V and J ends were trimmed by 9 bases and 2 bases, with 13 bases remaining between them. The CDR3 runs 13 residues. In germline, CDR1 is LNHDA, CDR2 SQIVND (reference sequence).

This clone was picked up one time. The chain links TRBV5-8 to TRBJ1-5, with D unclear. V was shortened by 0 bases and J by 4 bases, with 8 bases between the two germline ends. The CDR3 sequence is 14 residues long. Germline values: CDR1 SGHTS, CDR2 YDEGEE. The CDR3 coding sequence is TGTGCCAGCAGCTTGGAAAGGGAAAATCAGCCCCAGCATTTT. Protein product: CASSLERENQPQHF.

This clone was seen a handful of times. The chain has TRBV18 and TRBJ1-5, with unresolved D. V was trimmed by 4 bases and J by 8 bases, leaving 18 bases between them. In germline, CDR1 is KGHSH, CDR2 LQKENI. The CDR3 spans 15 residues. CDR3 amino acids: CASSLSSDPAEPQHF. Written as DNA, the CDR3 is TGTGCCAGCTCACTTTCCTCGGACCCGGCGGAGCCCCAGCATTTT.

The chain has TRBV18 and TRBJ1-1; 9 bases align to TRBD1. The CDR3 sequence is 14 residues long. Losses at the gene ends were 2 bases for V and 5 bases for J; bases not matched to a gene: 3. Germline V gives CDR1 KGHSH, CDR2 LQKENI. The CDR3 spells CASSPATGGTEAFF. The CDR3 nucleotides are TGTGCCAGCTCACCAGCGACAGGGGGAACTGAAGCTTTCTTT.

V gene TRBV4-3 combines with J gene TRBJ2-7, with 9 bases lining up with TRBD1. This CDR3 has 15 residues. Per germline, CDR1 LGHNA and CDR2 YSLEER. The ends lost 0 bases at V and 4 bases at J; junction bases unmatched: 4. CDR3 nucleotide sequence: TGCGCCAGCAGCCAAGATCGGGACAGGGTTTACGAGCAGTACTTC. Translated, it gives CASSQDRDRVYEQYF.

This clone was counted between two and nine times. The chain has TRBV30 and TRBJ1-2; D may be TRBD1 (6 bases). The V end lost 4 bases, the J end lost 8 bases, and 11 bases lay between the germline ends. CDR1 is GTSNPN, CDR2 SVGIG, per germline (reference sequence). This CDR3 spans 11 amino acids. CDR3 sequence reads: CAWTRGGGYTF. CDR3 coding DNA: TGTGCCTGGACCAGGGGCGGCGGCTACACCTTC.

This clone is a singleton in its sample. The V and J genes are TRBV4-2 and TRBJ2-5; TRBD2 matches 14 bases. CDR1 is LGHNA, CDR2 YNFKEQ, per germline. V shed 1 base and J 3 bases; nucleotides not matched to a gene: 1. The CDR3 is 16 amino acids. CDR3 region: CASSQGGLAGEETQYF. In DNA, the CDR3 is TGTGCCAGCAGCCAAGGGGGACTAGCGGGAGAAGAGACCCAGTACTTC.

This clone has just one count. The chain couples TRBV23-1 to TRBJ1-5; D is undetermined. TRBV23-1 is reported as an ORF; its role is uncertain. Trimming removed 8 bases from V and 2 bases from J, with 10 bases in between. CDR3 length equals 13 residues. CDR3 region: CASFRSRNQPQHF. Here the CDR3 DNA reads TGCGCCAGCTTTAGGTCACGCAATCAGCCCCAGCATTTT.

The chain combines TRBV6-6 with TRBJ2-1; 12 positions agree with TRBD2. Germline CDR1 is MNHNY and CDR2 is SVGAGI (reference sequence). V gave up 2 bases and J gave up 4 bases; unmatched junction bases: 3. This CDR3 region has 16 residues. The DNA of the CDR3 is TGTGCCAGCAGTTACGGGACTAGCGGGTCGTACAATGAGCAGTTCTTC. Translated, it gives CASSYGTSGSYNEQFF.

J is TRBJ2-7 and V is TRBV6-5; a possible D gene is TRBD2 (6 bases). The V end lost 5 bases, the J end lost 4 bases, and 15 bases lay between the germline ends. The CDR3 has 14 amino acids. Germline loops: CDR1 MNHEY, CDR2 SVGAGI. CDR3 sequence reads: CASSPGTFRYEQYF. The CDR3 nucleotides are TGTGCCAGCAGTCCCGGGACTTTCAGATACGAGCAGTACTTC.

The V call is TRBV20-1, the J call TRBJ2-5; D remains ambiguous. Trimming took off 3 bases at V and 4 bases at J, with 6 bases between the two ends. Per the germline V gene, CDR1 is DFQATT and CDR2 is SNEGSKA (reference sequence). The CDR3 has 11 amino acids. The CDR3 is CSASLGETQYF. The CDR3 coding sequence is TGCAGTGCTAGTCTGGGAGAGACCCAGTACTTC.

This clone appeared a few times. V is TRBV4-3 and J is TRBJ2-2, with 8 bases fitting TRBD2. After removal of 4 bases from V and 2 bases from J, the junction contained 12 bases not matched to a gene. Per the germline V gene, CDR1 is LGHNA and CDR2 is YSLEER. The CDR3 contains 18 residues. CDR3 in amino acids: CASSPLLAAKTNTGELFF. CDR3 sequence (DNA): TGCGCCAGCAGCCCGTTACTAGCGGCCAAGACCAACACCGGGGAGCTGTTTTTT.